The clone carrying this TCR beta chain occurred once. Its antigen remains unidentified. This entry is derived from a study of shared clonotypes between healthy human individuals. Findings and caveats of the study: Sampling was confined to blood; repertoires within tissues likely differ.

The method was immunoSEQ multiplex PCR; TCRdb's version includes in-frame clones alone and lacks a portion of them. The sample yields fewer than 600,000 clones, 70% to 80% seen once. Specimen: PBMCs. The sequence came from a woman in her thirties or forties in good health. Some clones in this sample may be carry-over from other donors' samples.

The CDR3 loop reads CASRPSTGGQETQYF. CDR3 bases: TGCGCCAGCAGACCTAGTACAGGGGGACAAGAGACCCAGTACTTC. V usage is TRBV5-1 and J usage is TRBJ2-5; 8 nucleotides match TRBD1. V lost 5 bases to trimming and J lost 2 bases; unmatched junction nucleotides: 8. The CDR3 loop spans 15 amino acids. Germline V gene data show CDR1 as SGHRS and CDR2 as YFSETQ. The entire variable domain, with the rest obtained from reference TRBV5-1 and TRBJ2-5, is as follows: KAGVTQTPRYLIKTRGQQVTLSCSPISGHRSVSWYQQTPGQGLQFLFEYFSETQRNKGNFPGRFSGRQFSNSRSEMNVSTLELGDSALYLCASRPSTGGQETQYFGPGTRLLVL.